The 10 T cell receptor beta chains listed next were all sequenced from one sample in a study of blood T cell repertoires in COVID-19. Generated by immunoSEQ multiplex PCR, the TCRdb table keeps only in-frame clones and is missing some. The table records tens of thousands of clones, about nine tenths of them present only once. Material: peripheral blood. Receptor source: a man between 65 and 85 years old with active or convalescent COVID-19.

This chain uses TRBV24-1 with TRBJ1-5; 7 bases line up with TRBD1. The CDR3 consists of 16 residues. Germline lookup yields CDR1 KGHDR and CDR2 SFDVKD. Trimming took 3 bases from V and 4 from J; bases not matched to a gene: 8. The CDR3 reads CATSDATGIDNQPQHF. The DNA for the CDR3 is TGTGCCACCAGTGATGCGACAGGGATCGATAATCAGCCCCAGCATTTT.

The chain joins TRBV2 to TRBJ1-5, with 9 bases lining up with TRBD1. The junction had 6 bases not matched to a gene; V was cut back by 8 bases and J by 4 bases. CDR3 length equals 14 residues. CDR1 is SNHLY, CDR2 FYNNEI, per germline. The CDR3 sequence is CASATGGRNQPQHF. CDR3 nucleotide sequence: TGTGCCAGCGCGACAGGGGGGCGGAATCAGCCCCAGCATTTT.

This clone was seen a few times. V is TRBV10-3 and J is TRBJ1-4; perhaps TRBD1 as D (5 bases). V was shortened by 3 bases and J by 6 bases, with 11 bases between the two germline ends. The CDR3 is 14 residues long. From germline, CDR1 is ENHRY and CDR2 SYGVKD. The CDR3 loop is CAISDSTGYEKLFF. The CDR3 coding sequence is TGTGCCATCAGTGACTCAACAGGTTATGAAAAACTGTTTTTT.

About this clone: The same CDR3 is also encoded by other DNA sequences in this sample. This sequence joins TRBV7-9 and TRBJ2-3; TRBD2 agrees at 8 bases. This CDR3 region has 14 residues. Germline V gene lookup returns CDR1 SEHNR and CDR2 FQNEAQ (reference sequence). Trimming took 1 base from V and 5 from J; bases not matched to a gene: 2. The CDR3 here is CASSLGLAGDTQYF. As DNA, the CDR3 is TGTGCCAGCAGCTTAGGTCTAGCGGGAGATACGCAGTATTTT.

The chain joins TRBV13 to TRBJ2-1; 10 bases are shared with TRBD2. J lost 6 bases, V lost 6 bases, and 5 bases had no gene match. The germline V gene encodes CDR1 PRHDT and CDR2 FYEKMQ (reference sequence). The CDR3 consists of 14 residues. The CDR3 loop is CASRQREGRNEQFF. CDR3 coding DNA: TGTGCCAGCAGGCAGCGGGAGGGGCGCAATGAGCAGTTCTTC.

J is TRBJ2-1 and V is TRBV4-1; 8 positions match TRBD2. Germline CDR1 reads MGHRA; CDR2 reads YSYEKL. This CDR3 is 14 amino acids long. Trimming took 4 bases from V and 6 from J; bases not matched to a gene: 5. CDR3 coding DNA: TGCGCCAGCAGCCCTCTAGCGGGCTCCAATGAGCAGTTCTTC. It specifies CASSPLAGSNEQFF.

The chain has TRBV7-9 and TRBJ2-7; 10 bases line up with TRBD2. The germline V gene encodes CDR1 SEHNR and CDR2 FQNEAQ (reference sequence). The CDR3 has 15 amino acids. With 5 bases clipped from V and 2 bases from J, the junction kept 6 bases outside the gene matches. Written as DNA, the CDR3 is TGTGCCAGCAGCCACCCTAGCGGGAGCACCTACGAGCAGTACTTC. It yields the protein CASSHPSGSTYEQYF.

The chain carries TRBV6-6 and TRBJ2-5, with 12 nucleotides matching TRBD1. This CDR3 spans 18 amino acids. The V gene end was trimmed by 5 bases and the J gene end by 7 bases; junction bases not matched to a gene: 17. Germline V gene data show CDR1 as MNHNY and CDR2 as SVGAGI (reference sequence). The CDR3 loop reads CASSRPEGGQGASGTQYF. CDR3 nucleotide sequence: TGTGCCAGCAGTCGGCCTGAGGGGGGACAGGGGGCGTCTGGGACCCAGTACTTC.

The rearrangement uses TRBV7-2 and TRBJ1-6, with D unresolved. Germline CDR1 SGHTA, CDR2 FQGNSA. Trimming cost V 1 base and J 7 bases, with 14 bases left between them. CDR3 length: 16 amino acids. This CDR3 is CASSLGANYWNSPLHF. In DNA form, the CDR3 reads TGTGCCAGCAGCTTAGGGGCCAATTATTGGAATTCACCCCTCCACTTT. The entire variable domain, with the rest obtained from reference TRBV7-2 and TRBJ1-6, is as follows: GAGVSQSPSNKVTEKGKDVELRCDPISGHTALYWYRQSLGQGLEFLIYFQGNSAPDKSGLPSDRFSAERTGGSVSTLTIQRTQQEDSAVYLCASSLGANYWNSPLHFGNGTRLTVT.

V is TRBV5-1 and J is TRBJ2-1; 14 bases match TRBD2. With V trimmed by 4 bases and J by 8 bases, 8 bases remained unmatched. Per germline, CDR1 SGHRS and CDR2 YFSETQ. This CDR3 contains 16 residues. CDR3 loop: CASSLGLAGVGDEQFF. As DNA, the CDR3 is TGCGCCAGCAGCCTGGGACTAGCGGGAGTAGGCGATGAGCAGTTCTTC. Looking up the rest from reference TRBV5-1 and TRBJ2-1 gives the full variable domain: KAGVTQTPRYLIKTRGQQVTLSCSPISGHRSVSWYQQTPGQGLQFLFEYFSETQRNKGNFPGRFSGRQFSNSRSEMNVSTLELGDSALYLCASSLGLAGVGDEQFFGPGTRLTVL.